This T cell receptor (beta chain) was sequenced during a study of T cell repertoires in cytomegalovirus infection. As for the study in general: Carrying CMV and the relevant HLA type showed in public TCR beta signatures.

Trimming cost V 0 bases and J 1 base, with 11 bases left between them. Germline CDR1 is MGHRA and CDR2 is YSYEKL. The CDR3 sequence is 16 residues long. Study results and limitations: Based on cumulative public TCR beta family frequency, carriers of CMV plus the relevant HLA were identified. It was HLA-C-restricted CMV-specific TCR beta clonotypes that dominated the response ex vivo.

TCRdb redid the calling of the reads with MiXCR, one entry per CDR3 protein. The sample has 350,000 to 550,000 distinct CDR3 sequences, about a third seen once. This clonotype was observed a few times. Its antigen is currently unknown. The chain uses TRBV4-1 and TRBJ2-3, with unresolved D. The sample consisted of PBMCs. This sequence was found in a human donor in good health (CMV status not recorded). Some clones in this sample may be carry-over from other donors' samples. The CDR3 is CASSQDTADRTDTQYF. The DNA for the CDR3 is TGCGCCAGCAGCCAAGATACGGCAGACCGCACAGATACGCAGTATTTT.